The clone carrying this T cell receptor (beta chain) showed up many times. The target antigen is unknown. The data were obtained in a study of T-cell reconstitution after alpha-beta-depleted transplantation in children. Points from the study as a whole: Surviving recipient T cells and thymic progenitors produced the high day-60 TCRbeta diversity seen in some patients. Several hundred graft clones that had expanded were reportedly the source of alpha-beta T cells about two months after transplant. Once a year had passed after transplant, T-cell counts and diversity came mostly from newly produced T cells.

In germline, CDR1 is SGHNT, CDR2 YYREEE (reference sequence). V lost 4 bases to trimming and J lost 2 bases, with 11 bases between them. The CDR3 has 14 amino acids. Unique molecular identifiers were incorporated into the prepared TCRbeta library. TCRdb analysed the PCR reads with MiXCR anew, one entry per CDR3 protein. The sample lists fewer than 550,000 distinct CDR3 sequences, about 10% occurring once. This TCR was recovered from a child aged 2-15 years with inherited bone marrow failure, due to receive a stem cell transplant. The chain couples TRBV5-4 to TRBJ2-3, with a possible D match to TRBD2 (6 bases). Sequenced material: PBMCs, taken before TCRalphabeta/CD19-depleted stem cell transplant. The CDR3 spells CASSPGLNTDTQYF. The CDR3 bases are TGTGCCAGCAGCCCGGGACTTAACACAGATACGCAGTATTTT.